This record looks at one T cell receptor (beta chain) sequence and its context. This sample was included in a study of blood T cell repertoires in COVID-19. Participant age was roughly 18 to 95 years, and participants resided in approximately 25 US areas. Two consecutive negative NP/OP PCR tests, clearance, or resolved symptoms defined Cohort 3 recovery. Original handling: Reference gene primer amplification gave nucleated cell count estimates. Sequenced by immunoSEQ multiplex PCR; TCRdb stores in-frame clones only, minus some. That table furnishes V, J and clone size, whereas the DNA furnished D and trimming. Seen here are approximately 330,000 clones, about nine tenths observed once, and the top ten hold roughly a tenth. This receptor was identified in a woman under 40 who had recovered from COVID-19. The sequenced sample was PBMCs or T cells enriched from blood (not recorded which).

The CDR3 protein is CASSLDRGGGTQYF. The CDR3 DNA is TGCGCCAGCAGCCTCGACAGGGGCGGGGGAACCCAGTACTTC. The chain combines TRBV5-1 with TRBJ2-5, with D possibly being TRBD1 (8 bases). V was pared by 4 bases and J by 8 bases, with 18 bases between. The CDR3 extends over 14 amino acids. CDR1 SGHRS and CDR2 YFSETQ come from the germline V gene.